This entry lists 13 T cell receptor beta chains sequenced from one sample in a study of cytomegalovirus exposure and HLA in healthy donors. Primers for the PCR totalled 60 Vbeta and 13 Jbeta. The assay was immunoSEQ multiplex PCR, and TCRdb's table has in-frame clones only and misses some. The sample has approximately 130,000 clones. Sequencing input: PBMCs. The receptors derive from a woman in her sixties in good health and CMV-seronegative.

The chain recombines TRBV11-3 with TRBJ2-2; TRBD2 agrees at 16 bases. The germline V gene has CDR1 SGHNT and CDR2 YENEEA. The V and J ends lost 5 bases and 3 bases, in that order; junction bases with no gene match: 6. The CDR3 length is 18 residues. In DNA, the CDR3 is TGTGCCAGCAGCCTACAGGGACTAGCGGGGGGGTACACCGGGGAGCTGTTTTTT. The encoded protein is CASSLQGLAGGYTGELFF.

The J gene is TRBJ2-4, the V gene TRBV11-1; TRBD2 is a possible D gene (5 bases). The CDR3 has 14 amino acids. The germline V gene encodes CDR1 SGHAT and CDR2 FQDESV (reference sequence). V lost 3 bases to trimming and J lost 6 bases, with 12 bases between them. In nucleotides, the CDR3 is TGTGCCAGCAGCTTTAACGGGGTGGGAAACATTCAGTACTTC. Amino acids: CASSFNGVGNIQYF.

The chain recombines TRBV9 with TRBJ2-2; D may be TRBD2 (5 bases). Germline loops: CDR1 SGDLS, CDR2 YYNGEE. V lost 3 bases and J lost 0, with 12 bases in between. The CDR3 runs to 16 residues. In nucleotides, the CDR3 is TGTGCCAGCAGCGCCCGGGAACGGACGAACACCGGGGAGCTGTTTTTT. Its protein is CASSARERTNTGELFF.

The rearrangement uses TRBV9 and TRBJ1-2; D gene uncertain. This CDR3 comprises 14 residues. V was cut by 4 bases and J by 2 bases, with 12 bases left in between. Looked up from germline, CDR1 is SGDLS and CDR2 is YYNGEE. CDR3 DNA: TGTGCCAGCAGCTCTCAGCGGGCAAACTATGGCTACACCTTC. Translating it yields CASSSQRANYGYTF.

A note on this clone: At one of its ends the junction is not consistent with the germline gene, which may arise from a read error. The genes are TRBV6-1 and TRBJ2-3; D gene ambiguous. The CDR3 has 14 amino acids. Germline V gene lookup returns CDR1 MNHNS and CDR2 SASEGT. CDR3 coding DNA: TGTGCCAGCAGTGAAAGTGTTAGCACGGATACGCAGTATTTT. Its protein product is CASSESVSTDTQYF.

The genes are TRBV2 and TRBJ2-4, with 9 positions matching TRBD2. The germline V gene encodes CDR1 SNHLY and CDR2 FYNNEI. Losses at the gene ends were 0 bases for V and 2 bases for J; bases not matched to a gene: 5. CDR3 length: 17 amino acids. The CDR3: CASSEANSGGTKNIQYF. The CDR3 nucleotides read TGTGCCAGCAGTGAAGCGAATAGCGGGGGAACCAAAAACATTCAGTACTTC.

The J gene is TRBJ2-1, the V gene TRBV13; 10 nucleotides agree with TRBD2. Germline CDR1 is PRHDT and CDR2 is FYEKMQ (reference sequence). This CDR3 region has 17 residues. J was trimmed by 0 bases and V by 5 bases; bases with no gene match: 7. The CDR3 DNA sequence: TGTGCCAGCAGCCCACCGAGCGGGAGGGGCTCCTACAATGAGCAGTTCTTC. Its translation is CASSPPSGRGSYNEQFF.

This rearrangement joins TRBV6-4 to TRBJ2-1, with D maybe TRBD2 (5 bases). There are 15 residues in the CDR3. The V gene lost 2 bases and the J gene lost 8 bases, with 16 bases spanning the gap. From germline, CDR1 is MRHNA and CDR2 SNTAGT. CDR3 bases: TGTGCCAGCAGTGACACCCCTAGCCCGCGGGATGAGCAGTTCTTC. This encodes CASSDTPSPRDEQFF.

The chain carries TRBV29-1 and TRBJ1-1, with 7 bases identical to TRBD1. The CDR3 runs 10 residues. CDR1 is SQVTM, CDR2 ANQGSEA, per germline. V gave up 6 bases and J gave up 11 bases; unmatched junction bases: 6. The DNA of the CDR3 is TGCAGCGTGGGGGACAGAGATGCTTTCTTT. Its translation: CSVGDRDAFF.

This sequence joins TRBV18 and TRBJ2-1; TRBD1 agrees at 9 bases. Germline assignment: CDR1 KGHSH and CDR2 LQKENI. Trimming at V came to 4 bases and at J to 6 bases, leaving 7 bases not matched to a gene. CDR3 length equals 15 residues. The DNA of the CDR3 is TGTGCCAGCTCACAAGGGACAGGGTACGGCAATGAGCAGTTCTTC. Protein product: CASSQGTGYGNEQFF.

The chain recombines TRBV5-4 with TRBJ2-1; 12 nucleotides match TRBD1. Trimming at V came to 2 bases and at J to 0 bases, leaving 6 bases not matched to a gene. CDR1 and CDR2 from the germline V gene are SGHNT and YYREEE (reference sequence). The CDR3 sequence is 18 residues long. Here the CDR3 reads CASSLGTGGPSSYNEQFF. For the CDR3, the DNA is TGTGCCAGCAGCTTAGGGACAGGGGGCCCTAGCTCCTACAATGAGCAGTTCTTC.

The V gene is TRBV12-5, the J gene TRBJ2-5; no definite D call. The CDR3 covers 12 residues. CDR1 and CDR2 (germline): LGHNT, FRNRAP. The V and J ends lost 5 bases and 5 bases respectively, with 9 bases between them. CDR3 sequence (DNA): TGTGCTAGTGGTGTGCTCGGGGAGACCCAGTACTTC. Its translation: CASGVLGETQYF.

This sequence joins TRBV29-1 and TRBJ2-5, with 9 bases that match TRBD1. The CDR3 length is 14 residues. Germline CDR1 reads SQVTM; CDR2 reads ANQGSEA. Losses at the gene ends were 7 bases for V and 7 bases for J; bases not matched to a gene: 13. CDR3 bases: TGCAGCGATTCCACAGGGGGCAACGGGGGGACCCAGTACTTC. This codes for CSDSTGGNGGTQYF. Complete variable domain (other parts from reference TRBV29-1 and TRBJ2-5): SAVISQKPSRDICQRGTSLTIQCQVDSQVTMMFWYRQQPGQSLTLIATANQGSEATYESGFVIDKFPISRPNLTFSTLTVSNMSPEDSSIYLCSDSTGGNGGTQYFGPGTRLLVL.